This TCR beta chain was recorded in a study of shared T cell receptors in the human thymus. V shed 8 bases and J 15 bases; nucleotides not matched to a gene: 15. In germline, CDR1 is MDHEN, CDR2 SYDVKM. The CDR3 length is 13 residues. Data came from immunoSEQ multiplex PCR; TCRdb stores just in-frame clones and leaves some out. The sample shows 500,000 to 850,000 clones, around 87% of them seen only once. Separately, the same data were catalogued under a study of human thymus T cells. That paper notes: Donation came from healthy Finnish infants having corrective surgery for congenital heart defects. Corrective heart surgery yielded the resections from which the thymus tissue came. Gene usage (both V and J) appeared biased in thymic and blood repertoires. Thymic repertoires overlap heavily among unrelated individuals, related research has reported.

The clonotype comes from a boy less than two years old with a congenital heart defect. The rearrangement uses TRBV28 and TRBJ2-1; TRBD1 matches at 8 bases. The sample taken for sequencing was thymocytes. In DNA form, the CDR3 reads TGTGCCAGCCAACGGCTTCGGACAGGGCCGAGGTTCTTC. This sequence encodes CASQRLRTGPRFF.